This TCR beta chain appears in the sequencing data of a study of cytomegalovirus exposure and HLA in healthy donors. Notes on the study in general: Rarity held for most TCR sequences, but there were some public TCRs that occurred in many donors. Reports showed the classifier diagnosing cytomegalovirus status with high specificity and sensitivity.

The donors were members of the roughly 130-subject validation cohort (separate from the approximately 670-subject first cohort). Libraries were prepared by immunoSEQ multiplex PCR; TCRdb keeps only in-frame clonotypes and omits some of them. The table includes 65,000 or so clones, just under 95% detected once. This clone was counted a single time. No antigen is known for it. Sequencing was carried out using PBMCs. This clonotype was obtained from a man aged 18 to 29 in good health and CMV-seropositive.

CDR3 sequence: CASSVERSGETQYF. The CDR3 bases are TGTGCCAGCAGCGTAGAGAGGTCGGGAGAGACCCAGTACTTC. The genes are TRBV9 and TRBJ2-5, with D hard to call. The CDR3 spans 14 residues. CDR1 and CDR2 (germline): SGDLS, YYNGEE. V lost 0 bases to trimming and J lost 4 bases, with 10 bases between them.